A single sample is the source of the 18 T cell receptor beta chains below, sequenced in a study of shared clonotypes between healthy human individuals. Method: immunoSEQ multiplex PCR; TCRdb's copy keeps in-frame clones and lacks some. This table has about 2.4 million clones, 93% appearing once. Source material: naive CD4+ T cells from PBMCs. Subset given: CD45RA+ positively selected. The receptors here all came from a man aged 18-30 years in good health. Some clones in this sample may be carry-over from other donors' samples.

The chain uses TRBV7-9 and TRBJ2-7; 8 bases are a match to TRBD1. The germline V gene encodes CDR1 SEHNR and CDR2 FQNEAQ (reference sequence). This CDR3 has 17 residues. V was clipped by 5 bases and J by 3 bases; unmatched bases: 15. The CDR3 region has the DNA TGTGCCAGCAGCCCAGGGGGCGAGGGGGTTGTTAGCTACGAGCAGTACTTC. This encodes CASSPGGEGVVSYEQYF.

This sequence joins TRBV6-1 and TRBJ1-5; D uncertain. Germline CDR1 MNHNS, CDR2 SASEGT. V was clipped by 4 bases and J by 3 bases, with 7 bases between them. The CDR3 is made up of 13 amino acids. The CDR3 protein is CASSVKNNQPQHF. The CDR3 bases are TGTGCCAGCAGTGTAAAAAACAATCAGCCCCAGCATTTT.

The CDR3 reads CASSQGANTGELFF. The CDR3, as DNA: TGCGCCAGCAGCCAAGGAGCGAACACCGGGGAGCTGTTTTTT. The rearrangement joins TRBV4-1 to TRBJ2-2; no firm D call. The CDR3 sequence is 14 residues long. Germline V CDR1 and CDR2: MGHRA, YSYEKL. V lost 1 base and J 0 bases, leaving 3 bases between the germline ends.

The CDR3: CASRSGTAAGTQYF. Here the CDR3 DNA reads TGTGCCAGCAGGAGCGGGACAGCCGCAGGTACGCAGTATTTT. The chain couples TRBV6-1 to TRBJ2-3; D could derive from TRBD1 or TRBD2 (7 bases each). The V gene lost 6 bases and the J gene lost 8 bases, with 18 bases spanning the gap. Looked up from germline, CDR1 is MNHNS and CDR2 is SASEGT. The CDR3 covers 14 residues.

The rearrangement joins TRBV19 to TRBJ2-3; D is perhaps TRBD1 or TRBD2 (6 bases each). Trimming removed 3 bases at V and 3 bases at J, with 10 bases between. Germline V gene lookup returns CDR1 LNHDA and CDR2 SQIVND (reference sequence). This CDR3 contains 14 residues. The CDR3 coding sequence is TGTGCCAGTAGTATTGGGGGGCTAACAGATACGCAGTATTTT. Its translation: CASSIGGLTDTQYF.

This clone was detected only once. The gene calls are TRBV11-3 and TRBJ2-3, with 8 bases matching TRBD1. CDR3 length equals 16 residues. The V gene's germline CDR1 is SGHNT and CDR2 YENEEA. J was trimmed by 2 bases and V by 5 bases; bases with no gene match: 9. In DNA, the CDR3 is TGTGCCAGCAGCCACAGCCGGGACAGGAACACAGATACGCAGTATTTT. Amino acids: CASSHSRDRNTDTQYF. Full variable domain (rest looked up from reference TRBV11-3 and TRBJ2-3): EAGVVQSPRYKIIEKKQPVAFWCNPISGHNTLYWYLQNLGQGPELLIRYENEEAVDDSQLPKDRFSAERLKGVDSTLKIQPAELGDSAVYLCASSHSRDRNTDTQYFGPGTRLTVL.

The V and J genes are TRBV27 and TRBJ2-7, with D perhaps matching TRBD1 (6 bases). The V and J ends lost 1 base and 7 bases respectively, with 17 bases between them. Germline lookup yields CDR1 MNHEY and CDR2 SMNVEV (reference sequence). The CDR3 runs to 15 residues. The CDR3 protein is CASSLYGQSAREQYF. CDR3 nucleotides: TGTGCCAGCAGTTTATATGGACAGTCCGCTCGGGAGCAGTACTTC.

The V and J genes are TRBV9 and TRBJ1-2; D gene uncertain. This CDR3 contains 14 residues. Germline V CDR1 and CDR2: SGDLS, YYNGEE. V dropped 4 bases and J dropped 4 bases, with 14 bases sitting between them. The CDR3 reads CASSPGPPFYGYTF. The DNA for the CDR3 is TGTGCCAGCAGCCCCGGACCGCCGTTCTATGGCTACACCTTC. Variable domain in full (rest from reference TRBV9 and TRBJ1-2): DSGVTQTPKHLITATGQRVTLRCSPRSGDLSVYWYQQSLDQGLQFLIQYYNGEERAKGNILERFSAQQFPDLHSELNLSSLELGDSALYFCASSPGPPFYGYTFGSGTRLTVV.

V usage is TRBV29-1 and J usage is TRBJ1-1; perhaps TRBD1 as D (5 bases). Germline V gene data show CDR1 as SQVTM and CDR2 as ANQGSEA. Trimming cost V 2 bases and J 4 bases, with 20 bases left between them. The CDR3 contains 16 residues. This CDR3 reads CSVERGRRNWGTEAFF. Here the CDR3 DNA reads TGCAGCGTTGAAAGGGGCAGGAGGAACTGGGGCACTGAAGCTTTCTTT. The full variable domain, its missing parts supplied by reference TRBV29-1 and TRBJ1-1, is SAVISQKPSRDICQRGTSLTIQCQVDSQVTMMFWYRQQPGQSLTLIATANQGSEATYESGFVIDKFPISRPNLTFSTLTVSNMSPEDSSIYLCSVERGRRNWGTEAFFGQGTRLTVV.

The chain carries TRBV5-6 and TRBJ2-2, with 11 bases matching TRBD1. After removal of 1 base from V and 4 bases from J, the junction contained 9 bases not matched to a gene. CDR1 SGHDT and CDR2 YYEEEE come from the germline V gene. This CDR3 region has 18 residues. CDR3: CASSLRTGGVYSTGELFF. The CDR3 DNA sequence: TGTGCCAGCAGCTTGCGGACAGGGGGCGTCTACTCCACCGGGGAGCTGTTTTTT.

The chain carries TRBV4-1 and TRBJ2-5, with 9 bases that match TRBD2. Germline-derived CDR1 and CDR2 are MGHRA and YSYEKL. V lost 2 bases to trimming and J lost 1 base; unmatched junction nucleotides: 5. The CDR3 contains 16 residues. CDR3 protein: CASSQPSGARQETQYF. The CDR3 region has the DNA TGCGCCAGCAGCCAACCTAGCGGGGCCCGCCAAGAGACCCAGTACTTC.

V gene TRBV30 combines with J gene TRBJ2-3; either TRBD1 or TRBD2 may supply D (5 bases each). Germline values: CDR1 GTSNPN, CDR2 SVGIG (reference sequence). CDR3 length: 12 amino acids. V lost 1 base and J 8 bases, leaving 10 bases between the germline ends. CDR3 coding DNA: TGTGCCTGGAGTGCACTTGGGACTACGCAGTATTTT. Translating gives CAWSALGTTQYF.

V gene TRBV30 combines with J gene TRBJ1-2; D perhaps matches TRBD1 (6 bases). Germline lookup yields CDR1 GTSNPN and CDR2 SVGIG (reference sequence). Trimming removed 2 bases at V and 4 bases at J, with 11 bases between. The CDR3 has 13 amino acids. The CDR3 DNA is TGTGCCTGGAGTAGAGGGGGACCCTATGGCTACACCTTC. Protein product: CAWSRGGPYGYTF.

CDR3 loop: CASSPDQKYETQYF. In nucleotides, the CDR3 is TGTGCCAGCTCACCCGATCAGAAGTACGAGACCCAGTACTTC. This rearrangement joins TRBV18 to TRBJ2-5; no reliable D call. Trimming took off 3 bases at V and 5 bases at J, with 13 bases between the two ends. Per germline, CDR1 KGHSH and CDR2 LQKENI. The CDR3 sequence is 14 residues long.

The V call is TRBV27, the J call TRBJ1-1; D is perhaps TRBD1 (6 bases). The CDR3 extends over 14 amino acids. Trimming removed 3 bases from V and 0 bases from J, with 8 bases in between. Germline V gene sequence: CDR1 MNHEY, CDR2 SMNVEV (reference sequence). CDR3 sequence (DNA): TGTGCCAGCAGTTTTCAGGGGTTGAACACTGAAGCTTTCTTT. This codes for CASSFQGLNTEAFF.

In its sample, this clone was seen once. The V gene is TRBV6-1, the J gene TRBJ2-7; 10 bases match TRBD2. Germline CDR1 MNHNS, CDR2 SASEGT. V shed 7 bases and J 4 bases; nucleotides not matched to a gene: 7. This CDR3 is 14 amino acids long. CDR3 loop: CASTGAGGGYEQYF. DNA of the CDR3: TGTGCCAGCACCGGAGCGGGAGGGGGGTACGAGCAGTACTTC.

V is TRBV27 and J is TRBJ2-1; D gene uncertain. CDR3 length equals 12 residues. Germline V lookup: CDR1 MNHEY, CDR2 SMNVEV (reference sequence). Trimming pared 6 bases from V and 5 bases from J, leaving 8 bases between. The CDR3 nucleotides read TGTGCCAGCAGGATAAGGGACAATGAGCAGTTCTTC. Translation gives CASRIRDNEQFF.

J is TRBJ2-7 and V is TRBV15, with TRBD1 matching 8 bases. The J segment lost 3 bases and the V segment lost 4 bases, leaving 8 bases of the junction unmatched. CDR1 and CDR2 (germline): LNHNV, YYDKDF (reference sequence). CDR3 length: 15 amino acids. This CDR3 reads CATSNHRRGLYEQYF. For the CDR3, the DNA is TGTGCCACCAGCAACCACCGCAGGGGGCTCTACGAGCAGTACTTC.